The 26 T cell receptor beta chains presented below share a single source sample, sequenced in a study of shared T cell receptors in the human thymus. Using immunoSEQ multiplex PCR, the repertoire was profiled, and TCRdb retains in-frame clones only, with some absent. The data show approximately 760,000 clones, approximately 85% seen once. These data were likewise used in another study, on human thymus T cells.

Sequenced sample: thymocytes. These receptors all come from a girl under two years old with a congenital heart defect.

The chain employs TRBV5-4 and TRBJ1-2, with D tentatively TRBD1 (6 bases). The germline V gene has CDR1 SGHNT and CDR2 YYREEE (reference sequence). The CDR3 totals 15 residues. Trimming took 1 base from V and 7 from J, leaving 17 bases between them. CDR3 sequence: CASSLPEPHRVGYTF. The DNA of the CDR3 is TGTGCCAGCAGCTTGCCTGAACCCCACAGGGTTGGCTACACCTTC.

This chain joins TRBV7-9 and TRBJ1-3; D gene uncertain. V was pared by 5 bases and J by 11 bases, with 19 bases between. This CDR3 has 14 amino acids. The germline gives CDR1 SEHNR, CDR2 FQNEAQ (reference sequence). Here the CDR3 DNA reads TGTGCCAGCAGCCCTCAACAAAACGAGACATCCATATATTTT. Translated, it gives CASSPQQNETSIYF.

The CDR3 DNA follows: TGCAGCGTCACCCGGGGGGGCCGGTGGGAGACCCAGTACTTC. Amino acid sequence: CSVTRGGRWETQYF. V usage is TRBV29-1 and J usage is TRBJ2-5; 8 nucleotides align to TRBD2. Germline V gives CDR1 SQVTM, CDR2 ANQGSEA. The CDR3 extends over 14 amino acids. The ends lost 6 bases at V and 5 bases at J; junction bases unmatched: 11.

This chain uses TRBV5-4 with TRBJ2-7; D call uncertain. The CDR3 has 19 residues. The germline V gene has CDR1 SGHNT and CDR2 YYREEE (reference sequence). The V end was cut by 4 bases, the J end by 2 bases, with 28 bases between. CDR3 sequence (DNA): TGTGCCAGCAGCCCTGCCCCACAGATACATCCCTACTTGGCCTACGAGCAGTACTTC. Translation gives CASSPAPQIHPYLAYEQYF.

This rearrangement joins TRBV4-3 to TRBJ2-3, with D possibly being TRBD2 (6 bases). The CDR3 runs 16 residues. CDR1 is LGHNA, CDR2 YSLEER, per germline. Trimming shortened V by 1 base and J by 0 bases, and 11 bases separated the two germline ends. The CDR3 here is CASSQGRESSTDTQYF. In nucleotides, the CDR3 is TGCGCCAGCAGCCAAGGACGGGAGTCTAGCACAGATACGCAGTATTTT.

This chain connects TRBV5-6 to TRBJ1-1, with a weak D call TRBD1 (6 bases). The CDR3 runs to 18 residues. V was clipped by 3 bases and J by 1 base, with 22 bases between them. Germline CDR1 reads SGHDT; CDR2 reads YYEEEE. The CDR3 sequence: CASSCLSQGRYENTEAFF. The CDR3 DNA follows: TGTGCCAGCAGCTGCCTTTCCCAGGGGAGATATGAGAACACTGAAGCTTTCTTT.

The genes are TRBV15 and TRBJ1-1; a possible D gene is TRBD1 (6 bases). Deletions cut 5 bases from V and 0 bases from J, with 13 bases between. Germline lookup yields CDR1 LNHNV and CDR2 YYDKDF (reference sequence). The length of the CDR3 is 15 residues. In DNA, the CDR3 is TGTGCCACCAGCCCTTTGGGGGCGGTGAACACTGAAGCTTTCTTT. Amino acid sequence: CATSPLGAVNTEAFF.

This clone was picked up a small number of times. This rearrangement joins TRBV14 to TRBJ1-2, with D uncertain. The CDR3 totals 17 residues. V lost 4 bases and J 3 bases, leaving 21 bases between the germline ends. Per the germline V gene, CDR1 is SGHDN and CDR2 is FVKESK. The DNA for the CDR3 is TGTGCCAGCAGCCCGGGAGATAGGCCGGGCAGGTACTATGGCTACACCTTC. This encodes CASSPGDRPGRYYGYTF.

The chain combines TRBV29-1 with TRBJ2-3; D might be TRBD1 (6 bases). Germline CDR1 and CDR2: SQVTM and ANQGSEA. There are 17 residues in the CDR3. The V end lost 3 bases, the J end lost 4 bases, and 23 bases lay between the germline ends. This CDR3 is CSVDRDENRWGPDTQYF. The DNA for the CDR3 is TGCAGCGTTGATCGAGACGAAAACAGGTGGGGGCCAGATACGCAGTATTTT.

The chain combines TRBV5-6 with TRBJ2-1; D unresolved. The ends were cut back, 2 bases at V and 8 bases at J, with 11 bases in the middle. The CDR3 has 13 residues. Germline V gene lookup returns CDR1 SGHDT and CDR2 YYEEEE. The CDR3 spells CASSLLRIDEQFF. The CDR3 DNA sequence: TGTGCCAGCAGCTTACTTCGAATTGATGAGCAGTTCTTC.

This clone has a single count. V gene TRBV11-2 combines with J gene TRBJ1-1; TRBD1 aligns across 7 bases. Germline loops: CDR1 SGHAT, CDR2 FQNNGV. This CDR3 has 15 amino acids. Unmatched junction bases numbered 13, after V lost 7 bases and J lost 5 bases. CDR3 DNA sequence: TGTGCCAGCACCCTTCAAGGGGGCGCGGGGACTGAAGCTTTCTTT. The encoded protein is CASTLQGGAGTEAFF.

CDR3 nucleotide sequence: TGTGCCAGCAGTGAAGTCAGAGGTGATAGCAATCAGCCCCAGCATTTT. This codes for CASSEVRGDSNQPQHF. The J gene is TRBJ1-5, the V gene TRBV2, with unresolved D. The V end was cut by 1 base, the J end by 0 bases, with 10 bases between. Germline V gene data show CDR1 as SNHLY and CDR2 as FYNNEI. The CDR3 covers 16 residues.

The V gene is TRBV9, the J gene TRBJ1-1, with no clear D. From germline, CDR1 is SGDLS and CDR2 YYNGEE. Trimming removed 4 bases at V and 1 base at J, with 14 bases between. The CDR3 has 15 amino acids. The CDR3, as DNA: TGTGCCAGCAGCCTAAGCCCAAGAGAGAACACTGAAGCTTTCTTT. This codes for CASSLSPRENTEAFF.

The chain couples TRBV5-1 to TRBJ1-2; the D is unclear. Germline values: CDR1 SGHRS, CDR2 YFSETQ. The CDR3 totals 16 residues. V gave up 0 bases and J gave up 2 bases, with 14 bases separating them. The CDR3 here is CASSLVFCSGNYGYTF. The CDR3, as DNA: TGCGCCAGCAGCTTGGTGTTCTGCAGCGGGAACTATGGCTACACCTTC.

The chain combines TRBV18 with TRBJ1-3; weak D call: TRBD1 (5 bases). CDR1 and CDR2 (germline): KGHSH, LQKENI. V shed 2 bases and J shed 3 bases, with 11 bases lying between them. The CDR3 consists of 15 residues. DNA for the CDR3: TGTGCCAGCTCACCAAGGGGCCGGCTTGGAAACACCATATATTTT. Translated, it gives CASSPRGRLGNTIYF.

This clone was observed a few times. A junction end diverges from the germline sequence, so it may reflect a read error. The V gene is TRBV7-2, the J gene TRBJ1-2; 8 positions agree with TRBD1. Per the germline V gene, CDR1 is SGHTA and CDR2 is FQGNSA. The CDR3 covers 14 residues. Here the CDR3 DNA reads TGTGCCAGCAGCTTAGGGAATCCAGGGGGCGCATTACTCTTC. Protein: CASSLGNPGGALLF.

The chain has TRBV7-2 and TRBJ1-3; D possibly corresponds to TRBD1 (5 bases). The germline V gene has CDR1 SGHTA and CDR2 FQGNSA. V dropped 7 bases and J dropped 0 bases, with 13 bases sitting between them. The CDR3 is 15 residues long. The CDR3 loop is CASITTEDSGNTIYF. In nucleotides, the CDR3 is TGTGCCAGCATCACGACAGAGGACTCTGGAAACACCATATATTTT.

The chain joins TRBV5-4 to TRBJ2-6, with 8 bases matching TRBD1. The CDR3 loop spans 18 amino acids. V was clipped by 1 base and J by 2 bases; unmatched bases: 8. Germline lookup yields CDR1 SGHNT and CDR2 YYREEE (reference sequence). CDR3 nucleotides: TGTGCCAGCAGCTTGTTGCCTCCAGGGGGCCCTGGGGCCAACGTCCTGACTTTC. It is translated as CASSLLPPGGPGANVLTF.

The chain has TRBV30 and TRBJ1-5; D gene unclear. This CDR3 comprises 20 residues. Germline V CDR1 and CDR2: GTSNPN, SVGIG (reference sequence). Trimming left V 0 bases short and J 5 bases short, with 29 bases between. DNA of the CDR3: TGTGCCTGGAGTGTAACCCAGGTCGGTAACTTACGACACACCGATCAGCCCCAGCATTTT. It yields the protein CAWSVTQVGNLRHTDQPQHF. The full variable domain, in which reference TRBV30 and TRBJ1-5 provide the parts outside the CDR3, is SQTIHQWPATLVQPVGSPLSLECTVEGTSNPNLYWYRQAAGRGLQLLFYSVGIGQISSEVPQNLSASRPQDRQFILSSKKLLLSDSGFYLCAWSVTQVGNLRHTDQPQHFGDGTRLSIL.

This chain joins TRBV29-1 and TRBJ2-1, with 7 bases fitting TRBD1. This CDR3 contains 16 residues. CDR1 SQVTM and CDR2 ANQGSEA come from the germline V gene. The V and J ends lost 6 bases and 0 bases, in that order; junction bases with no gene match: 11. CDR3 in DNA: TGCAGCGTGGCAGAAGAGGGACAGAGCTCCTACAATGAGCAGTTCTTC. Encoded protein: CSVAEEGQSSYNEQFF.

The chain couples TRBV9 to TRBJ1-2, with D possibly TRBD1 on 5 matching bases. The CDR3 length is 14 residues. Germline V gene sequence: CDR1 SGDLS, CDR2 YYNGEE. Deletions cut 4 bases from V and 6 bases from J, with 16 bases between. The CDR3 spells CASSSRQSSDGYTF. CDR3 sequence (DNA): TGTGCCAGCAGCTCCCGACAGTCCTCGGATGGCTACACCTTC.

The chain links TRBV14 to TRBJ1-1; D is perhaps TRBD1 (6 bases). Germline CDR1 and CDR2: SGHDN and FVKESK. The CDR3 runs to 13 residues. Deletions cut 6 bases from V and 11 bases from J, with 19 bases between. CDR3 residues: CASSLKRGGSAFF. The DNA of the CDR3 is TGTGCCAGCAGTCTTAAGCGGGGGGGCTCGGCTTTCTTT. Full variable domain (remainder filled in from reference TRBV14 and TRBJ1-1): EAGVTQFPSHSVIEKGQTVTLRCDPISGHDNLYWYRRVMGKEIKFLLHFVKESKQDESGMPNNRFLAERTGGTYSTLKVQPAELEDSGVYFCASSLKRGGSAFFGQGTRLTVV.

The gene calls are TRBV7-2 and TRBJ2-7; D perhaps matches TRBD1 (7 bases). The germline V gene has CDR1 SGHTA and CDR2 FQGNSA. V dropped 5 bases and J dropped 4 bases, with 18 bases sitting between them. The CDR3 sequence is 15 residues long. CDR3 sequence: CASSPGGTEWYEQYF. The CDR3 DNA sequence: TGTGCCAGCAGCCCCGGCGGGACAGAATGGTACGAGCAGTACTTC.

J is TRBJ1-1 and V is TRBV2, with D unresolved. CDR1 is SNHLY and CDR2 is FYNNEI in the germline V gene. V lost 3 bases and J 1 base, leaving 15 bases between the germline ends. This CDR3 has 16 amino acids. This chain's CDR3 is CASSEEQAGGNTEAFF. In nucleotides, the CDR3 is TGTGCCAGCAGTGAGGAGCAGGCAGGAGGGAACACTGAAGCTTTCTTT.

The rearrangement joins TRBV9 to TRBJ2-7; TRBD2 is a possible D gene (5 bases). Germline CDR1 SGDLS, CDR2 YYNGEE. The CDR3 has 13 residues. V lost 3 bases, J lost 5 bases, and 12 bases lay in between. The CDR3 protein is CASSGNFGDEQYF. CDR3 in DNA: TGTGCCAGCAGCGGTAACTTCGGGGACGAGCAGTACTTC.

The chain has TRBV19 and TRBJ2-5; 9 bases map to TRBD1. CDR3 length equals 14 residues. CDR1 and CDR2 (germline): LNHDA, SQIVND (reference sequence). Trimming removed 6 bases from V and 3 bases from J; junction bases left unmatched: 5. CDR3 in amino acids: CASRYGQGKETQYF. The CDR3 region has the DNA TGTGCCAGTAGGTATGGACAGGGGAAAGAGACCCAGTACTTC.